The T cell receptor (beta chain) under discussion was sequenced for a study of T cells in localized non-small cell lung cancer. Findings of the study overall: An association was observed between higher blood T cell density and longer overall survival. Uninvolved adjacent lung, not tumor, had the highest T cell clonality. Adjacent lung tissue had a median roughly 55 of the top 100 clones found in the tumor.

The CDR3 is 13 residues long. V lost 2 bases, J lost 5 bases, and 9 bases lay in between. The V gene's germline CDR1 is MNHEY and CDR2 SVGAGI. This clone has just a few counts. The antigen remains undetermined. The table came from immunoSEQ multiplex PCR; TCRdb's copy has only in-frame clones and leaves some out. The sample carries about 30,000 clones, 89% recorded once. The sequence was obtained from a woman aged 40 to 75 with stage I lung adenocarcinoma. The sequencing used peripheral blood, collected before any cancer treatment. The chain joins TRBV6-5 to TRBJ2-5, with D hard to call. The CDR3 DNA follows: TGTGCCAGCAGTTACGTCCCCCAGGAGACCCAGTACTTC. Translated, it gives CASSYVPQETQYF.